This T cell receptor (beta chain) derives from a study of blood T cell repertoires in COVID-19. Study-level information: Donors in the United States, Italy and Spain gave samples during acute or convalescent COVID-19. The analysed material was cDNA or gDNA that came from T cells, B-cell-depleted T cells, or PBMCs.

Trimming removed 4 bases at V and 3 bases at J, with 4 bases between. This CDR3 spans 12 amino acids. The germline gives CDR1 KGHDR, CDR2 SFDVKD. Per the original methods: From reference gene primer amplification, estimates of nucleated cell counts were derived. Only in-frame clones appear in the TCRdb table, and some are missing; sequencing was by immunoSEQ multiplex PCR. D and trimming come from the DNA, and the V and J calls and clone size come from that table. The data contain some 64,000 clones, about three quarters of them seen just once; the ten biggest clones take up roughly 5%. This TCR came from a human donor in a cohort sampled during active COVID-19. Sequenced material: peripheral blood. The chain recombines TRBV24-1 with TRBJ2-3; D call uncertain. The CDR3 coding sequence is TGTGCCACCAGTGACACTACAGATACGCAGTATTTT. Translating gives CATSDTTDTQYF.